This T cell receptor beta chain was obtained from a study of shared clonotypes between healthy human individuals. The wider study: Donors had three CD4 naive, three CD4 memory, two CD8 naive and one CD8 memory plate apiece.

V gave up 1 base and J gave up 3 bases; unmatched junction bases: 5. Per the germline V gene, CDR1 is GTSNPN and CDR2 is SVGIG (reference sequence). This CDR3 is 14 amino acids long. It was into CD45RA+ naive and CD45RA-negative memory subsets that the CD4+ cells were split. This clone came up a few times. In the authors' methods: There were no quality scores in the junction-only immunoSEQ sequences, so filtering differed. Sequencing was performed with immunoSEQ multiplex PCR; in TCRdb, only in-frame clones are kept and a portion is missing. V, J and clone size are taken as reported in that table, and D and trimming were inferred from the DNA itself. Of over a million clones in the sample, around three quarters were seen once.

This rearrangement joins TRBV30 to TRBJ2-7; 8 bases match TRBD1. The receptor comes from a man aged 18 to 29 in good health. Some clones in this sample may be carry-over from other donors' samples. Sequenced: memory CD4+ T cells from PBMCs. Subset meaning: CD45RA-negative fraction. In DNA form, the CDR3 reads TGTGCCTGGAGTGGCCACAGGGGGAGCTACGAGCAGTACTTC. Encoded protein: CAWSGHRGSYEQYF.